These 19 T cell receptor beta chains were all obtained from the same sample, sequenced in a study of liver allograft versus peripheral blood T cells (dated by TCRdb to the early 2020s). Describing the broader study: T cell receptor repertoires present within transplanted livers were compared with repertoires in the peripheral blood of liver transplant recipients.

The listed sequencing device is Illumina MiSeq. TCRdb redid the processing of the public reads, applying fastp at Q25 and MiXCR, and retained in-frame beta chains. Each CDR3 protein appears once, grouped with its most common genes and DNA. This sample gives thousands of distinct CDR3 sequences in total; roughly 23% of them show up just once. Under 6% of the sample lies in the top ten. The receptors were sampled from a human patient who had a liver transplant. Post transplant, some T cells may arise from the graft donor.

By proportion, this clonotype is medium-sized. The gene calls are TRBV20-1 and TRBJ2-2, with TRBD1 matching 7 bases. CDR3 length: 15 residues. Germline V lookup: CDR1 DFQATT, CDR2 SNEGSKA (reference sequence). V trimming: 0 bases; J trimming: 1 base; junction bases outside the gene matches: 2. CDR3 loop: CSARDHRGNTGELFF. The CDR3 DNA reads TGCAGTGCTAGAGATCACAGGGGGAACACCGGGGAGCTGTTTTTT.

This clonotype came up many times. The V call is TRBV20-1, the J call TRBJ2-3, with 7 bases identical to TRBD2. V gave up 6 bases and J gave up 5 bases; unmatched junction bases: 11. The CDR3 spans 14 residues. Germline V CDR1 and CDR2: DFQATT, SNEGSKA (reference sequence). CDR3 in amino acids: CSANRREYGDTQYF. CDR3 DNA: TGCAGTGCGAACCGGCGGGAGTACGGAGATACGCAGTATTTT.

The chain combines TRBV11-2 with TRBJ2-6, with 11 bases matching TRBD2. The germline V gene has CDR1 SGHAT and CDR2 FQNNGV. The CDR3 has 18 residues. V lost 2 bases to trimming and J lost 3 bases; unmatched junction nucleotides: 6. The CDR3 spells CASSLWVAGGLGANVLTF. The CDR3 coding sequence is TGTGCCAGCAGCTTATGGGTAGCGGGAGGGCTTGGGGCCAACGTCCTGACTTTC.

This clonotype is deemed medium-sized (0.01 to 0.1%). The V call is TRBV20-1, the J call TRBJ1-2; D call uncertain. Between the trimmed V and J ends, which lost 4 bases and 2 bases, there was a span of 8 bases. The CDR3 sequence is 12 residues long. Per the germline V gene, CDR1 is DFQATT and CDR2 is SNEGSKA (reference sequence). The CDR3, as DNA: TGCAGTGCTACGGACTGGAACTATGGCTACACCTTC. As protein: CSATDWNYGYTF.

The chain carries TRBV5-5 and TRBJ2-7, with TRBD2 as a possible D gene (5 bases). V lost 4 bases and J lost 7, with 12 bases in between. The CDR3 covers 12 residues. Germline CDR1 is SGHKS and CDR2 is YYEKEE (reference sequence). This chain's CDR3 is CASSQTGSEQYF. The CDR3 DNA reads as TGTGCCAGCAGCCAAACGGGGAGTGAGCAGTACTTC.

This clonotype is medium-sized by share. The chain has TRBV5-6 and TRBJ2-1; D remains ambiguous. Germline V lookup: CDR1 SGHDT, CDR2 YYEEEE. The CDR3 is made up of 17 amino acids. Trimming removed 6 bases from V and 4 bases from J, with 23 bases in between. The CDR3 sequence is CASTVGWVALEYNEQFF. The CDR3 DNA sequence: TGTGCCAGCACCGTAGGTTGGGTGGCCCTCGAATACAATGAGCAGTTCTTC. The full variable domain, in which reference TRBV5-6 and TRBJ2-1 provide the parts outside the CDR3, is DAGVTQSPTHLIKTRGQQVTLRCSPKSGHDTVSWYQQALGQGPQFIFQYYEEEERQRGNFPDRFSGHQFPNYSSELNVNALLLGDSALYLCASTVGWVALEYNEQFFGPGTRLTVL.

In this sample, this clonotype is medium-sized. V gene TRBV20-1 combines with J gene TRBJ1-2, with TRBD1 matching over 9 bases. The germline gives CDR1 DFQATT, CDR2 SNEGSKA (reference sequence). This CDR3 region has 14 residues. V lost 0 bases to trimming and J lost 5 bases; unmatched junction nucleotides: 4. In DNA, the CDR3 is TGCAGTGCTAGAGATCTAGGGACAGGGTATGGCTACACCTTC. It specifies CSARDLGTGYGYTF.

This clonotype is termed medium-sized (0.01 to 0.1%). This chain links TRBV28 with TRBJ1-5; tentatively, D is TRBD1 (6 bases). Trimming cost V 7 bases and J 1 base, with 14 bases left between them. Germline V gene data show CDR1 as MDHEN and CDR2 as SYDVKM. The CDR3 extends over 15 amino acids. This chain's CDR3 is CASILGHSSNQPQHF. The CDR3 DNA follows: TGTGCCAGCATCTTGGGACATTCGAGCAATCAGCCCCAGCATTTT. The full variable domain, with the rest looked up from reference TRBV28 and TRBJ1-5, is DVKVTQSSRYLVKRTGEKVFLECVQDMDHENMFWYRQDPGLGLRLIYFSYDVKMKEKGDIPEGYSVSREKKERFSLILESASTNQTSMYLCASILGHSSNQPQHFGDGTRLSIL.

The chain couples TRBV6-1 to TRBJ1-1, with TRBD1 matching over 9 bases. CDR1 is MNHNS and CDR2 is SASEGT in the germline V gene. The CDR3 length is 17 residues. V shed 0 bases, J shed 3 bases, and the junction held 8 bases outside the gene matches. The CDR3 DNA reads TGTGCCAGCAGTGAAGCCGGACAGGGGAAACTACACACTGAAGCTTTCTTT. Translation gives CASSEAGQGKLHTEAFF.

By its share, this clonotype is medium-sized. The chain is built from TRBV20-1 and TRBJ1-2; D possibly corresponds to TRBD1 (6 bases). With 7 bases removed from V and 4 bases from J, the gap between germline ends came to 16 bases. The germline gives CDR1 DFQATT, CDR2 SNEGSKA (reference sequence). The CDR3 totals 13 residues. CDR3 residues: CSVPQGTLYGYTF. CDR3 sequence (DNA): TGCAGTGTCCCACAGGGTACCCTCTATGGCTACACCTTC.

By frequency in the sample, this clonotype is medium-sized. The rearrangement joins TRBV24-1 to TRBJ2-7; TRBD2 aligns across 7 bases. The V gene end was trimmed by 0 bases and the J gene end by 5 bases; junction bases not matched to a gene: 12. CDR3 length equals 17 residues. Germline CDR1 is KGHDR and CDR2 is SFDVKD. The CDR3 DNA reads TGTGCCACCAGTGATTTGCGCGGGGGTGGGCGATGGAACGAGCAGTACTTC. This encodes CATSDLRGGGRWNEQYF.

This clonotype is medium-sized. The chain links TRBV15 to TRBJ1-2; D not certain. Germline V gives CDR1 LNHNV, CDR2 YYDKDF (reference sequence). The CDR3 contains 13 residues. V lost 0 bases to trimming and J lost 8 bases, with 10 bases between them. The CDR3 nucleotides read TGTGCCACCAGCAGAGATCGGACCCGGGGCTACACCTTC. The encoded protein is CATSRDRTRGYTF.

The genes are TRBV30 and TRBJ1-5, with a possible D match to TRBD1 (5 bases). CDR1 and CDR2 from the germline V gene are GTSNPN and SVGIG (reference sequence). Deletions cut 4 bases from V and 1 base from J, with 8 bases between. The CDR3 runs to 13 residues. The CDR3 loop reads CAWNRGSNQPQHF. DNA of the CDR3: TGTGCCTGGAACCGGGGCAGCAATCAGCCCCAGCATTTT.

The chain recombines TRBV5-1 with TRBJ2-7; D perhaps matches TRBD2 (6 bases). CDR1 SGHRS and CDR2 YFSETQ come from the germline V gene. The CDR3 has 13 amino acids. V was pared by 3 bases and J by 3 bases, with 10 bases between. CDR3 in amino acids: CASSWSSGYEQYF. For the CDR3, the DNA is TGCGCCAGCAGCTGGAGTAGCGGCTACGAGCAGTACTTC.

This clonotype was counted ten times or more. The gene calls are TRBV20-1 and TRBJ2-1, with D tentatively TRBD2 (5 bases). Germline V gene lookup returns CDR1 DFQATT and CDR2 SNEGSKA (reference sequence). Trimming cost V 5 bases and J 5 bases, with 10 bases left between them. The CDR3 sequence is 12 residues long. This CDR3 reads CSAFTRNNEQFF. The CDR3 coding sequence is TGCAGTGCTTTTACTAGAAACAATGAGCAGTTCTTC.

Sample share makes this clonotype medium-sized. The gene calls are TRBV19 and TRBJ2-1; D is possibly TRBD1 (6 bases). V shed 8 bases and J shed 3 bases, with 14 bases lying between them. The CDR3 loop spans 14 amino acids. In germline, CDR1 is LNHDA, CDR2 SQIVND (reference sequence). The CDR3: CASSRTASYNEQFF. In nucleotides, the CDR3 is TGTGCCAGTTCTAGGACAGCTAGCTACAATGAGCAGTTCTTC.

This clonotype has more than one count but fewer than ten. V usage is TRBV11-1 and J usage is TRBJ2-7; D uncertain. The CDR3 totals 11 residues. V was cut by 3 bases and J by 3 bases, with 3 bases left in between. The germline V gene encodes CDR1 SGHAT and CDR2 FQDESV (reference sequence). The CDR3 is CASSFLYEQYF. The DNA for the CDR3 is TGTGCCAGCAGCTTCCTCTACGAGCAGTACTTC.

This chain links TRBV6-2 or TRBV6-3 with TRBJ2-1, with 10 bases lining up with TRBD2. The germline V gene encodes CDR1 MNHEY and CDR2 SVGEGT. The J segment lost 6 bases and the V segment lost 3 bases, leaving 8 bases of the junction unmatched. This CDR3 contains 16 residues. This CDR3 reads CASSYYQRGGLNEQFF. The DNA of the CDR3 is TGTGCCAGCAGTTATTACCAGCGGGGGGGCCTCAATGAGCAGTTCTTC.

This clonotype is medium-sized within its sample. The chain links TRBV5-3 to TRBJ2-6, with D perhaps matching TRBD2 (5 bases). TRBV5-3 is labeled an ORF, and its function is uncertain. The CDR3 is made up of 18 amino acids. V shed 3 bases and J shed 0 bases, with 16 bases lying between them. CDR3 nucleotide sequence: TGTGCCAGAAGCTCTCACCGGGATTGCGTCTCTGGGGCCAACGTCCTGACTTTC. Translation gives CARSSHRDCVSGANVLTF.